What follows are 23 T cell receptor beta chains derived from one specimen sequenced in a study of shared clonotypes between healthy human individuals. Clones were sequenced by immunoSEQ multiplex PCR, and TCRdb holds only the in-frame ones, with some missing. The data hold 800,000 to 1,200,000 clones, with 70% to 80% observed a single time. Sequencing was done on a sample of memory CD4+ T cells from PBMCs. Subset meaning: CD45RA-negative fraction. These receptors were collected from a man between 18 and 29 years old in good health. Some clones in this sample may be carry-over from other donors' samples.

The chain has TRBV13 and TRBJ1-2; 7 bases fit TRBD1. V shed 5 bases and J 5 bases; nucleotides not matched to a gene: 5. The CDR3 has 13 amino acids. CDR1 PRHDT and CDR2 FYEKMQ come from the germline V gene (reference sequence). This chain's CDR3 is CASSPDRVYGYTF. CDR3 nucleotide sequence: TGTGCCAGCAGCCCCGACAGGGTTTATGGCTACACCTTC.

This clone was recorded only once. V usage is TRBV19 and J usage is TRBJ2-7; 10 bases map to TRBD1. Germline values: CDR1 LNHDA, CDR2 SQIVND (reference sequence). Unmatched junction bases numbered 4, after V lost 8 bases and J lost 0 bases. This CDR3 is built from 14 residues. The CDR3 DNA sequence: TGTGCCAGTCGTCGACAGGGGGCCTCCTACGAGCAGTACTTC. Protein: CASRRQGASYEQYF.

The chain employs TRBV7-3 and TRBJ2-1; TRBD2 aligns across 7 bases. The CDR3 is made up of 16 amino acids. The V gene's germline CDR1 is SGHTA and CDR2 FQGTGA. J lost 7 bases, V lost 5 bases, and 14 bases had no gene match. CDR3 bases: TGTGCCAGCAGCCCCCCGACTAGCCTTGGGAAAAATGAGCAGTTCTTC. Translated: CASSPPTSLGKNEQFF.

This clone was detected only a few times. V and J are TRBV27 and TRBJ1-4; D not resolved. V lost 5 bases, J lost 8 bases, and 18 bases lay in between. CDR1 and CDR2 from the germline V gene are MNHEY and SMNVEV (reference sequence). The CDR3 runs to 15 residues. The CDR3 DNA reads as TGTGCCAGCAGTAGAGGGCTTCCCCAAAGGGAAAAACTGTTTTTT. Translated, it gives CASSRGLPQREKLFF.

The chain joins TRBV5-1 to TRBJ2-1; a possible D gene is TRBD2 (6 bases). CDR1 and CDR2 from the germline V gene are SGHRS and YFSETQ. The V end lost 0 bases, the J end lost 8 bases, and 12 bases lay between the germline ends. The CDR3 has 14 amino acids. The CDR3 loop is CASSLAGGSDEQFF. DNA of the CDR3: TGCGCCAGCAGCTTGGCCGGAGGGTCCGATGAGCAGTTCTTC.

In DNA, the CDR3 is TGTGCCAGCTCTCCCCCTCGGGACAGGGCCTACAATGAGCAGTTCTTC. The encoded protein is CASSPPRDRAYNEQFF. The chain links TRBV18 to TRBJ2-1; 9 bases are a match to TRBD1. Germline V gives CDR1 KGHSH, CDR2 LQKENI. This CDR3 is built from 16 residues. The V segment lost 6 bases and the J segment 2 bases; nucleotides outside the gene matches: 8.

The chain employs TRBV12-5 and TRBJ1-2; D is perhaps TRBD1 (6 bases). The CDR3 contains 15 residues. V shed 7 bases and J shed 6 bases, with 21 bases lying between them. Germline-derived CDR1 and CDR2 are LGHNT and FRNRAP. As DNA, the CDR3 is TGTGCTAGTGCCCTTATTAACAGGGCTGTGGATGGCTACACCTTC. It yields the protein CASALINRAVDGYTF.

This clone was seen once. V gene TRBV9 combines with J gene TRBJ2-7; 8 bases agree with TRBD2. CDR3 length: 14 amino acids. Trimming removed 1 base from V and 4 bases from J; junction bases left unmatched: 4. CDR1 and CDR2 (germline): SGDLS, YYNGEE. The CDR3 sequence: CASSVSSGPYEQYF. CDR3 nucleotide sequence: TGTGCCAGCAGCGTATCTAGCGGGCCGTACGAGCAGTACTTC.

This chain's CDR3 is CASSTPGQQETQYF. For the CDR3, the DNA is TGCGCCAGCAGCACCCCGGGACAGCAAGAGACCCAGTACTTC. The rearrangement joins TRBV5-1 to TRBJ2-5; 7 positions agree with TRBD1. Germline V gene lookup returns CDR1 SGHRS and CDR2 YFSETQ. The ends lost 4 bases at V and 2 bases at J; junction bases unmatched: 5. The CDR3 spans 14 residues.

V usage is TRBV28 and J usage is TRBJ1-1; TRBD1 agrees at 7 bases. This CDR3 spans 14 amino acids. V lost 5 bases, J lost 1 base, and 4 bases stayed unmatched. Germline CDR1 reads MDHEN; CDR2 reads SYDVKM. CDR3 sequence (DNA): TGTGCCAGCAGTGCGACAGGGCAGAACACTGAAGCTTTCTTT. Its protein product is CASSATGQNTEAFF. Full variable domain (remainder filled in from reference TRBV28 and TRBJ1-1): DVKVTQSSRYLVKRTGEKVFLECVQDMDHENMFWYRQDPGLGLRLIYFSYDVKMKEKGDIPEGYSVSREKKERFSLILESASTNQTSMYLCASSATGQNTEAFFGQGTRLTVV.

The rearrangement links TRBV27 to TRBJ2-3; D is uncertain. The CDR3 consists of 14 residues. Trimming left V 3 bases short and J 0 bases short, with 7 bases between. CDR1 is MNHEY, CDR2 SMNVEV, per germline (reference sequence). Here the CDR3 reads CASSFDTSTDTQYF. The CDR3 DNA sequence: TGTGCCAGCAGTTTCGACACTAGCACAGATACGCAGTATTTT.

The chain joins TRBV5-8 to TRBJ1-1; D unclear. This CDR3 spans 15 amino acids. The V gene lost 0 bases and the J gene lost 7 bases, with 16 bases spanning the gap. Germline-derived CDR1 and CDR2 are SGHTS and YDEGEE. CDR3 DNA sequence: TGTGCCAGCAGCTTGGGAGGCTCGGGTCCCAATGAAGCTTTCTTT. Translation gives CASSLGGSGPNEAFF.

V and J are TRBV25-1 and TRBJ2-2; D not certain. Trimming shortened V by 6 bases and J by 1 base, and 9 bases separated the two germline ends. There are 14 residues in the CDR3. Germline CDR1 reads MGHDK; CDR2 reads SYGVNS. The CDR3 DNA follows: TGTGCCAGCAGGGAAACAAGGAACACCGGGGAGCTGTTTTTT. Translating gives CASRETRNTGELFF. The whole variable domain, filled in from reference TRBV25-1 and TRBJ2-2, reads EADIYQTPRYLVIGTGKKITLECSQTMGHDKMYWYQQDPGMELHLIHYSYGVNSTEKGDLSSESTVSRIRTEHFPLTLESARPSHTSQYLCASRETRNTGELFFGEGSRLTVL.

A few counts support this clone. The chain is built from TRBV29-1 and TRBJ1-2; D unresolved. This CDR3 region has 13 residues. V was trimmed by 1 base and J by 5 bases, leaving 11 bases between them. The germline V gene has CDR1 SQVTM and CDR2 ANQGSEA. CDR3 residues: CSVEVGAGYGYTF. The CDR3 DNA is TGCAGCGTTGAAGTCGGTGCGGGATATGGCTACACCTTC.

This chain joins TRBV7-3 and TRBJ2-6; D is perhaps TRBD1 (5 bases). CDR3 length equals 17 residues. Germline CDR1 is SGHTA and CDR2 is FQGTGA. V lost 5 bases and J lost 3, with 17 bases in between. In DNA form, the CDR3 reads TGTGCCAGCAGCGCCGGCCAGGGTTTAGGTGGGGCCAACGTCCTGACTTTC. The encoded protein is CASSAGQGLGGANVLTF.

CDR3 amino acids: CASSLYFDSQETQYF. CDR3 nucleotides: TGTGCCAGCAGCTTATATTTCGACAGCCAAGAGACCCAGTACTTC. The chain joins TRBV7-9 to TRBJ2-5, with D possibly matching TRBD1 (5 bases). In germline, CDR1 is SEHNR, CDR2 FQNEAQ (reference sequence). The CDR3 runs to 15 residues. The V end lost 2 bases, the J end lost 1 base, and 11 bases lay between the germline ends. Supplemented by reference TRBV7-9 and TRBJ2-5, the full variable domain reads DTGVSQNPRHKITKRGQNVTFRCDPISEHNRLYWYRQTLGQGPEFLTYFQNEAQLEKSRLLSDRFSAERPKGSFSTLEIQRTEQGDSAMYLCASSLYFDSQETQYFGPGTRLLVL.

V gene TRBV28 combines with J gene TRBJ2-4; 7 bases align to TRBD1. The CDR3 is 13 amino acids. The V gene's germline CDR1 is MDHEN and CDR2 SYDVKM. V trimming: 11 bases; J trimming: 5 bases; junction bases outside the gene matches: 9. DNA for the CDR3: TGTGCCGCCCTACAGGGGCCAGAAAACATTCAGTACTTC. This encodes CAALQGPENIQYF. The whole variable domain, remainder taken from reference TRBV28 and TRBJ2-4, is DVKVTQSSRYLVKRTGEKVFLECVQDMDHENMFWYRQDPGLGLRLIYFSYDVKMKEKGDIPEGYSVSREKKERFSLILESASTNQTSMYLCAALQGPENIQYFGAGTRLSVL.

V is TRBV14 and J is TRBJ2-3; D remains unclear. Trimming stripped 6 bases from V and 2 bases from J, with 9 bases between. CDR3 length: 13 residues. Looked up from germline, CDR1 is SGHDN and CDR2 is FVKESK. CDR3 loop: CASSLQYTDTQYF. Here the CDR3 DNA reads TGTGCCAGCAGTCTTCAGTACACAGATACGCAGTATTTT. The variable domain in full, with the rest retrieved from reference TRBV14 and TRBJ2-3, is EAGVTQFPSHSVIEKGQTVTLRCDPISGHDNLYWYRRVMGKEIKFLLHFVKESKQDESGMPNNRFLAERTGGTYSTLKVQPAELEDSGVYFCASSLQYTDTQYFGPGTRLTVL.

Concerning this clone: Other nucleotide sequences from this sample produce the same CDR3. The chain joins TRBV5-4 to TRBJ2-5; maybe TRBD1 (8 bases). The V gene lost 2 bases and the J gene lost 5 bases, with 13 bases spanning the gap. The CDR3 extends over 14 amino acids. CDR1 SGHNT and CDR2 YYREEE come from the germline V gene (reference sequence). DNA of the CDR3: TGTGCCAGCAGCTTTGGACAGGGAGGGGAGACCCAGTACTTC. Its protein product is CASSFGQGGETQYF.

V gene TRBV11-2 combines with J gene TRBJ2-7; D perhaps matches TRBD1 (5 bases). The CDR3 sequence is 14 residues long. Germline CDR1 SGHAT, CDR2 FQNNGV. Trimming cost V 5 bases and J 1 base, with 12 bases left between them. The CDR3 DNA is TGTGCCAGCAGCCCAGGGTTCTTTTCCTACGAGCAGTACTTC. Protein product: CASSPGFFSYEQYF.

This sequence joins TRBV7-2 and TRBJ2-1; D is possibly TRBD2 (6 bases). Germline CDR1 is SGHTA and CDR2 is FQGNSA. The V gene lost 4 bases and the J gene lost 1 base, with 11 bases spanning the gap. This CDR3 is built from 15 residues. As DNA, the CDR3 is TGTGCCAGCAGCTCCGATCGGGGGTCCTACAATGAGCAGTTCTTC. Translated: CASSSDRGSYNEQFF. The entire variable domain, with the rest obtained from reference TRBV7-2 and TRBJ2-1, is as follows: GAGVSQSPSNKVTEKGKDVELRCDPISGHTALYWYRQSLGQGLEFLIYFQGNSAPDKSGLPSDRFSAERTGGSVSTLTIQRTQQEDSAVYLCASSSDRGSYNEQFFGPGTRLTVL.

As for this clone: At the DNA level, this CDR3 is encoded by other sequences in the same sample as well. This sequence joins TRBV9 and TRBJ2-4, with D perhaps matching TRBD2 (6 bases). Germline V CDR1 and CDR2: SGDLS, YYNGEE. The CDR3 runs 13 residues. V was shortened by 0 bases and J by 8 bases, with 9 bases between the two germline ends. CDR3 protein: CASSVGVADIQYF. The CDR3 nucleotides read TGTGCCAGCAGCGTAGGAGTAGCGGACATTCAGTACTTC.

This chain links TRBV11-3 with TRBJ2-7; D might be TRBD2 (6 bases). The ends were cut back, 2 bases at V and 6 bases at J, with 11 bases in the middle. CDR3 length equals 13 residues. From germline, CDR1 is SGHNT and CDR2 YENEEA. For the CDR3, the DNA is TGTGCCAGCAGCTTAATTCTGGGGGGCGAGCAGTACTTC. Translation gives CASSLILGGEQYF.